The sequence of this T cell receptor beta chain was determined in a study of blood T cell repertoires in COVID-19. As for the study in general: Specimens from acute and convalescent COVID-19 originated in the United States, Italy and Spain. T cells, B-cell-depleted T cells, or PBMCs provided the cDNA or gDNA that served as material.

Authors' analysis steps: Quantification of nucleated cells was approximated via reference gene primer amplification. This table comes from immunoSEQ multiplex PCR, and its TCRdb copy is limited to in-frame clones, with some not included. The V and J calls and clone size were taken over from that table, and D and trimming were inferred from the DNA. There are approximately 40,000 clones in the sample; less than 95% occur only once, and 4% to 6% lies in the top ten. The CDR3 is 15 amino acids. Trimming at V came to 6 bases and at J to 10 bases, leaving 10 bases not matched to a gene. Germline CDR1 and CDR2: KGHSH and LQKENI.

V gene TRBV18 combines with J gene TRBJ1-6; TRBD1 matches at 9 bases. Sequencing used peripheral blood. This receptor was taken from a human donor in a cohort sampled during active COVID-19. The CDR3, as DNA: TGTGCCAGCTCTCCCGGGACAGGGTTTGTGTCACCCCTCCACTTT. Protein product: CASSPGTGFVSPLHF.